The source of this T cell receptor (beta chain) is a study of blood T cell repertoires in COVID-19. Study information: PBMCs, B-cell-depleted T cells, or T cells provided the cDNA or gDNA that made up the material.

The CDR3 runs to 12 residues. The germline gives CDR1 GTSNPN, CDR2 SVGIG (reference sequence). Trimming removed 2 bases at V and 5 bases at J, with 10 bases between. TCRdb keeps only in-frame clones here, not all; method: immunoSEQ multiplex PCR. The data contain fewer than 250,000 clones, roughly 80% of them singletons. The sequence derives from a woman aged 50 to 65 with acute or convalescent COVID-19. The chain uses TRBV30 and TRBJ2-7, with no clear D. Sequenced: peripheral blood. CDR3 amino acids: CAWSLSSDEQYF. The CDR3 region has the DNA TGTGCCTGGAGTTTGAGTTCCGACGAGCAGTACTTC.